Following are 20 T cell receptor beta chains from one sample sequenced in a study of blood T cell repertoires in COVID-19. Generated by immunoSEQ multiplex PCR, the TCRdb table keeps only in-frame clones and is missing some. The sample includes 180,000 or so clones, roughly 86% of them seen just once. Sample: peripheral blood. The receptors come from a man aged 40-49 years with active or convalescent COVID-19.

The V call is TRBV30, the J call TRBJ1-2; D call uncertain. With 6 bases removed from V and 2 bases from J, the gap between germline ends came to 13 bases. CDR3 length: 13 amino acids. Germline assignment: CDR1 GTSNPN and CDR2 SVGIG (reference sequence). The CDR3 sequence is CACGLGENYGYTF. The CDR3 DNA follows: TGTGCCTGCGGCCTGGGAGAGAACTATGGCTACACCTTC. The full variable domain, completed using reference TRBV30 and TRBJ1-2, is SQTIHQWPATLVQPVGSPLSLECTVEGTSNPNLYWYRQAAGRGLQLLFYSVGIGQISSEVPQNLSASRPQDRQFILSSKKLLLSDSGFYLCACGLGENYGYTFGSGTRLTVV.

CDR3 in DNA: TGTGCCAGCAGAGATGGGGGGAGCAATCAGCCCCAGCATTTT. It yields the protein CASRDGGSNQPQHF. V usage is TRBV2 and J usage is TRBJ1-5; TRBD1 is a possible D gene (5 bases). V lost 6 bases, J lost 1 base, and 10 bases lay in between. The CDR3 loop spans 14 amino acids. Germline V gene data show CDR1 as SNHLY and CDR2 as FYNNEI. The entire variable domain, with the rest obtained from reference TRBV2 and TRBJ1-5, is as follows: EPEVTQTPSHQVTQMGQEVILRCVPISNHLYFYWYRQILGQKVEFLVSFYNNEISEKSEIFDDQFSVERPDGSNFTLKIRSTKLEDSAMYFCASRDGGSNQPQHFGDGTRLSIL.

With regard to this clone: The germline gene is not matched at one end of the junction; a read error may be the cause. The CDR3 reads CASSPVVGGGPYVF. The CDR3 DNA sequence: TGTGCCAGCTCACCAGTGGTAGGCGGGGGTCCGTATGTCTTC. The chain carries TRBV18 and TRBJ2-4; TRBD2 matches 7 bases. This CDR3 region has 14 residues. Germline CDR1 and CDR2: KGHSH and LQKENI.

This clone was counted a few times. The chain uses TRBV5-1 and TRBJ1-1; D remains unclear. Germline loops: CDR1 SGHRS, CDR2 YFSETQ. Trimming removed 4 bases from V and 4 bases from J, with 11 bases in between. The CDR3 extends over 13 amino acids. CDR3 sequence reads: CASSPLAGTEAFF. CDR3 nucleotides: TGCGCCAGCAGCCCCCTGGCGGGCACTGAAGCTTTCTTT.

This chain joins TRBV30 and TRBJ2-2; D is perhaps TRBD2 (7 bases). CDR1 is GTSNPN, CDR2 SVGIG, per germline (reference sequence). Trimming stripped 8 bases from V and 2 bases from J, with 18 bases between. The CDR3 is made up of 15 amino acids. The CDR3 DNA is TGTGCCATCAAGCGGGACACCACTAACACCGGGGAGCTGTTTTTT. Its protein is CAIKRDTTNTGELFF.

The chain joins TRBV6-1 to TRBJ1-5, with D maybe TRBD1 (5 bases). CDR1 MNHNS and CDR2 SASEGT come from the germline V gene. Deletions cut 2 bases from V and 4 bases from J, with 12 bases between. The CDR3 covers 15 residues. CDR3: CASSEPGMGNQPQHF. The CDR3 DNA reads TGTGCCAGCAGTGAACCAGGGATGGGGAATCAGCCCCAGCATTTT.

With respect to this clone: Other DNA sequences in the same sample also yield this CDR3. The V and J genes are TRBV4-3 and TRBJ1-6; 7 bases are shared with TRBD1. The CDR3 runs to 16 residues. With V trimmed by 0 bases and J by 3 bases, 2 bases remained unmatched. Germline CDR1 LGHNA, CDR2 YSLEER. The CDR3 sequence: CASSQEAGGYNSPLHF. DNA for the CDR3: TGCGCCAGCAGCCAAGAGGCAGGGGGCTATAATTCACCCCTCCACTTT.

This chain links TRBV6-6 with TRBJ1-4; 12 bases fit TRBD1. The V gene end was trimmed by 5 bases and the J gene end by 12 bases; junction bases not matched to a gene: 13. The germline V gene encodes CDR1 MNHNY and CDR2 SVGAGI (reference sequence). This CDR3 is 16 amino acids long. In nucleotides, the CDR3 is TGTGCCAGCAGTAAGGGGGACAGGGGGCTGGGCGGCGAACTGTTTTTT. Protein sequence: CASSKGDRGLGGELFF.

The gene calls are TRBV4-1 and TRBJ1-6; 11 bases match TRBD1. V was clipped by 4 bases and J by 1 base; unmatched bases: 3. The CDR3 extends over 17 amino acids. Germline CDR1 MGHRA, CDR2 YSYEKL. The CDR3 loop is CASSLGTGGSYNSPLHF. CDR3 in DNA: TGCGCCAGCAGCCTTGGGACAGGGGGATCCTATAATTCACCCCTCCACTTT.

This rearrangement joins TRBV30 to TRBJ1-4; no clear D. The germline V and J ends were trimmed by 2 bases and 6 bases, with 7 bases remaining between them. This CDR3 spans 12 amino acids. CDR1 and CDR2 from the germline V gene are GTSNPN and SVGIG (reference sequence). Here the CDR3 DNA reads TGTGCCTGGAGTCCCCTACATGAAAAACTGTTTTTT. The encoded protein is CAWSPLHEKLFF.

In DNA, the CDR3 is TGTGCCAGTAGTGTACGTAGATCGACAGATACGCAGTATTTT. This codes for CASSVRRSTDTQYF. J is TRBJ2-3 and V is TRBV19, with no clear D. Germline CDR1 reads LNHDA; CDR2 reads SQIVND (reference sequence). Trimming removed 5 bases from V and 3 bases from J, with 12 bases in between. The CDR3 runs 14 residues. Full variable domain (outside the CDR3, taken from reference TRBV19 and TRBJ2-3): DGGITQSPKYLFRKEGQNVTLSCEQNLNHDAMYWYRQDPGQGLRLIYYSQIVNDFQKGDIAEGYSVSREKKESFPLTVTSAQKNPTAFYLCASSVRRSTDTQYFGPGTRLTVL.

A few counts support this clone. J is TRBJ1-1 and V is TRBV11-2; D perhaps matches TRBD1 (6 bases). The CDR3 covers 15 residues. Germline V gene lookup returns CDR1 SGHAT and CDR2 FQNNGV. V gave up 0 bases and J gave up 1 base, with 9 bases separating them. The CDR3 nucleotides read TGTGCCAGCAGCTTAGAGCCGGGACAGAACACTGAAGCTTTCTTT. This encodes CASSLEPGQNTEAFF.

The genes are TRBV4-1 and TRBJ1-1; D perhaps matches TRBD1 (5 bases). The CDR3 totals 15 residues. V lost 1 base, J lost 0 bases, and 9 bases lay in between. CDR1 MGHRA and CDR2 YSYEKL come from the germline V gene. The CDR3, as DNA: TGCGCCAGCAGCCAAGTTGACAGCATGAACACTGAAGCTTTCTTT. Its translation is CASSQVDSMNTEAFF.

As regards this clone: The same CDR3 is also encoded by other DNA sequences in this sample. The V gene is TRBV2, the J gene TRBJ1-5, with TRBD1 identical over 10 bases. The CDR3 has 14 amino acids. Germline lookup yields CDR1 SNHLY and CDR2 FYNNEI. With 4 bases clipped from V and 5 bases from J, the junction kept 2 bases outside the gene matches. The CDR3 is CASSADRGDQPQHF. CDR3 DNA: TGTGCCAGCAGTGCGGACAGGGGGGATCAGCCCCAGCATTTT.

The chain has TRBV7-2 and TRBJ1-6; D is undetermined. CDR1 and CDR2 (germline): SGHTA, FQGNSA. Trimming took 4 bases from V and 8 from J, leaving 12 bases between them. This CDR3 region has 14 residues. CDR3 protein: CASSSTQAYSPLHF. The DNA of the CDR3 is TGTGCCAGCAGCTCGACCCAGGCATATTCACCCCTCCACTTT. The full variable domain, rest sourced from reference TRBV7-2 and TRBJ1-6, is GAGVSQSPSNKVTEKGKDVELRCDPISGHTALYWYRQSLGQGLEFLIYFQGNSAPDKSGLPSDRFSAERTGGSVSTLTIQRTQQEDSAVYLCASSSTQAYSPLHFGNGTRLTVT.

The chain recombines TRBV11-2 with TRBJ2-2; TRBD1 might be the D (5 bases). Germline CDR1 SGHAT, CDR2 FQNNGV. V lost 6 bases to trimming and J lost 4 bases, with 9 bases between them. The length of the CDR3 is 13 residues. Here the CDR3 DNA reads TGTGCCAGCAGGGTGGGGCTCACCGGGGAGCTGTTTTTT. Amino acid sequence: CASRVGLTGELFF.

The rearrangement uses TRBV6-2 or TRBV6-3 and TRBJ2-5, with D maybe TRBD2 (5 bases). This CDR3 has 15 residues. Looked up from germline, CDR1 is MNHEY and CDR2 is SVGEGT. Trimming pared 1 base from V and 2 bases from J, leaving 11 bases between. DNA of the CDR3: TGTGCCAGCAGTTACTATGGTGGGGAGCAAGAGACCCAGTACTTC. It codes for CASSYYGGEQETQYF.

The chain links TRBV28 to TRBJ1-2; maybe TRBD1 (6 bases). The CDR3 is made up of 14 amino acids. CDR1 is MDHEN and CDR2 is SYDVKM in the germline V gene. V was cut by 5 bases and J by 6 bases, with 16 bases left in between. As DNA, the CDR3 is TGTGCCAGCAGTCCCCCCGCCAGGGACAATGGCTACACCTTC. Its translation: CASSPPARDNGYTF.

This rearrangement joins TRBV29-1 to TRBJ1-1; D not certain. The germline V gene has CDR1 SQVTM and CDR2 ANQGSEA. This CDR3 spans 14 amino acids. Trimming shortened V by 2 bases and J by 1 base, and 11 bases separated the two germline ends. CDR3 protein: CSVELRVSNTEAFF. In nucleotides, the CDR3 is TGCAGCGTTGAATTGCGGGTCTCGAACACTGAAGCTTTCTTT.

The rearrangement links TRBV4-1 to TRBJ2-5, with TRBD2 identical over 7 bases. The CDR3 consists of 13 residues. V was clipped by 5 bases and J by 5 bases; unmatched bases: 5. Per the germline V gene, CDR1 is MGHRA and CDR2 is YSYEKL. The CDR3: CASSKTSYETQYF. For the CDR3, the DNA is TGCGCCAGCAGCAAGACTAGCTACGAGACCCAGTACTTC.